Following are 7 T cell receptor beta chains from one sample sequenced in a study of blood T cell repertoires in COVID-19 (dated by TCRdb to about 2020). Library construction relied on the immunoSEQ multiplex PCR assay. Here the immuneACCESS table is served through TCRdb, limited to in-frame sequences with V and J called. Missing clones are a known gap in these copies; in checked studies unresolved V genes cover under half, and the rest lacks a known reason. For this sample the table gives about 300,000 clones, of which 85% to 90% were detected only once. Around 4% of the sample belongs to the ten largest clones. The specimen sequenced was PBMCs or T cells enriched from blood (not recorded which). Receptors were obtained from a young man who had recovered from COVID-19.

The rearrangement links TRBV6-5 to TRBJ2-7, with TRBD1 matching over 8 bases. With 1 base clipped from V and 3 bases from J, the junction kept 2 bases outside the gene matches. The CDR3 covers 14 residues. Germline V gives CDR1 MNHEY, CDR2 SVGAGI. Written as DNA, the CDR3 is TGTGCCAGCAGTTACTACGGACAGGGCTACGAGCAGTACTTC. Its protein is CASSYYGQGYEQYF.

The chain joins TRBV29-1 to TRBJ1-1; D unresolved. CDR3 length: 12 residues. V was cut by 6 bases and J by 2 bases, with 10 bases left in between. In germline, CDR1 is SQVTM, CDR2 ANQGSEA. The CDR3 DNA follows: TGCAGCGTAGCGGACGGTAACACTGAAGCTTTCTTT. Protein: CSVADGNTEAFF.

CDR3 sequence (DNA): TGTGCCAGCAGTGGGGAACTTAGCGGGAGTATCGACACCGGGGAGCTGTTTTTT. It codes for CASSGELSGSIDTGELFF. The rearrangement uses TRBV6-4 and TRBJ2-2; 9 bases line up with TRBD2. The J segment lost 3 bases and the V segment lost 4 bases, leaving 12 bases of the junction unmatched. The length of the CDR3 is 18 residues. CDR1 and CDR2 from the germline V gene are MRHNA and SNTAGT.

This chain uses TRBV19 with TRBJ1-4; D possibly corresponds to TRBD1 (5 bases). Trimming left V 10 bases short and J 0 bases short, with 12 bases between. There are 14 residues in the CDR3. Germline CDR1 LNHDA, CDR2 SQIVND (reference sequence). CDR3 amino acids: CATSWGATNEKLFF. CDR3 bases: TGTGCCACCTCCTGGGGGGCAACTAATGAAAAACTGTTTTTT.

This rearrangement joins TRBV7-8 to TRBJ2-4; D perhaps matches TRBD1 (6 bases). The CDR3 has 16 residues. The V gene lost 5 bases and the J gene lost 3 bases, with 17 bases spanning the gap. CDR1 and CDR2 from the germline V gene are SGHVS and FQNEAQ. The CDR3 bases are TGTGCCAGCAGCGCGACAATCAGGGGCAGCAAAAACATTCAGTACTTC. Protein product: CASSATIRGSKNIQYF.

The chain employs TRBV20-1 and TRBJ1-4, with 10 bases that match TRBD1. V shed 3 bases and J 8 bases; nucleotides not matched to a gene: 9. This CDR3 has 15 residues. Per the germline V gene, CDR1 is DFQATT and CDR2 is SNEGSKA (reference sequence). In nucleotides, the CDR3 is TGCAGTGCTAGTGACCGGGACAGGGGTGTCGAAAAACTGTTTTTT. This sequence encodes CSASDRDRGVEKLFF.

The chain is built from TRBV24-1 and TRBJ2-1; TRBD2 matches 7 bases. V gave up 7 bases and J gave up 9 bases; unmatched junction bases: 8. This CDR3 is built from 13 residues. Germline-derived CDR1 and CDR2 are KGHDR and SFDVKD. The chain's CDR3 is CATSGDYTSEQFF. CDR3 nucleotide sequence: TGTGCCACCAGCGGGGACTACACAAGTGAGCAGTTCTTC.